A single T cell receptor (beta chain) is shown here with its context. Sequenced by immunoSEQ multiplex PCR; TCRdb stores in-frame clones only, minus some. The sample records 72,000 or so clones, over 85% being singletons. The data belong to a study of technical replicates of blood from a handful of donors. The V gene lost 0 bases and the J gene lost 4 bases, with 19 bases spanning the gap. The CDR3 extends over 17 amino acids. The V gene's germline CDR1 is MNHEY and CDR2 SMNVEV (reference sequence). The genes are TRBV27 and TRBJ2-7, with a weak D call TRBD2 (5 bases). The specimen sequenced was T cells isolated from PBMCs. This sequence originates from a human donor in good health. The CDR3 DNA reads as TGTGCCAGCAGTTTATCCTATTACTCCGGGGATCTTTACGAGCAGTACTTC. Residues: CASSLSYYSGDLYEQYF.